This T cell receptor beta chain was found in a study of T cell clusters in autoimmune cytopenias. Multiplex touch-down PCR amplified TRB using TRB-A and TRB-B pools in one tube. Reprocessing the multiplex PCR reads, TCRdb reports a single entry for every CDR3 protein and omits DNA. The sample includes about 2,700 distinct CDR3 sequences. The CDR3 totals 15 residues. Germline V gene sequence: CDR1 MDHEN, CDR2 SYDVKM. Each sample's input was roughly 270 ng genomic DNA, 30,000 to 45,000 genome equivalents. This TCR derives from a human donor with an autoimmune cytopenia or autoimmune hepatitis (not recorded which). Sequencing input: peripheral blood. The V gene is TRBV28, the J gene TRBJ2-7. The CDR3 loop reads CASKSTATVKSEQYF.